The clone carrying this T cell receptor beta chain was recorded a few times. This sample was included in a study of T-cell memory formation after mild COVID-19. The germline V and J ends were trimmed by 5 bases and 6 bases, with 8 bases remaining between them. The CDR3 contains 11 residues. Barcoded TCR alpha and TCR beta cDNA libraries with UMIs came from 5'RACE using constant-segment primers. TCRdb ran MiXCR on the 5' RACE reads and lists one entry per CDR3 protein. The table shows about 360,000 distinct CDR3 sequences, with approximately 13% occurring only once. This chain connects TRBV12-3 or TRBV12-4 to TRBJ2-7, with D perhaps matching TRBD1 (6 bases). The source of this sequence is a man younger than 35 who had mild COVID-19 (a few samples of this study predate the infection). Cell type and time point are not known. Sequencing was done on a sample of PBMCs or a T cell subset sorted from them (not recorded which). CDR3 sequence reads: CASSLRGEQYF. DNA of the CDR3: TGTGCCAGCAGTCTCAGGGGCGAGCAGTACTTC.